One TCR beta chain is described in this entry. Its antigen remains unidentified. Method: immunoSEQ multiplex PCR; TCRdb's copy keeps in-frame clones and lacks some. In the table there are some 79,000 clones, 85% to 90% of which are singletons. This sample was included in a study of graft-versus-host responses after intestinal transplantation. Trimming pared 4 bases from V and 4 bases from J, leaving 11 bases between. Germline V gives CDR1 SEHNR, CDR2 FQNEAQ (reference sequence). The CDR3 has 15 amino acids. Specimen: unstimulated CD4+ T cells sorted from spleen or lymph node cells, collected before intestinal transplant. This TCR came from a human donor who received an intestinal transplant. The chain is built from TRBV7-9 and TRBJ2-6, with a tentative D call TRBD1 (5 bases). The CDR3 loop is CASSSPGSGANVLTF. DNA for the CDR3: TGTGCCAGCAGCTCCCCAGGGTCCGGGGCCAACGTCCTGACTTTC.